This T cell receptor (beta chain) appears in the sequencing data of a study of identical twins (dated by TCRdb to 2016 to 2017). Broadly, across the study: To test whether fetal clonotypes persist, this study deep-sequenced TCR alpha and beta repertoires from monozygotic twins, from unrelated adults of various ages, and from cord blood. To rule out contamination, replicate twin experiments were performed at different times with different library preparation protocols.

The library was made by 5' RACE. Instrument on record: Illumina HiSeq 2000. Template switching added a universal primer binding site, and the final cDNA carried a unique molecular identifier that allowed TCR cDNA molecules to be counted accurately. First-strand cDNA for TCR alpha and beta chains was synthesized from specific primers in the conserved constant-segment region. To control for contamination, every cDNA library carried two barcodes: a SMART-Mk sample barcode plus Illumina barcodes. TruSeq adapter sequences along with Illumina sample barcodes were introduced in two successive PCR steps. TCR alpha and beta cDNA libraries were sequenced on the Illumina HiSeq platform with custom primers. Per the authors' processing: MiGEC processed the raw reads to extract unique molecular identifiers, while MiXCR was used to determine the CDR3 positions. For each individual, recombination models were inferred using an EM algorithm with the repgenHMM and IGoR tools. Shared clonotype analysis was performed with the tcR package in R, normalizing sharing by the product of cloneset sizes. Out-of-frame nonproductive sequences were analyzed to study raw recombination free of thymic and clonal selection effects. TCRdb reworked the public reads: Q25 trimming with fastp, MiXCR clone assembly, productive beta chains retained. Merged by CDR3 protein, the rows form single entries marked with the most common genes and DNA. The V and J calls, along with clone size, are taken from TCRdb and not from the paper's own processing. This sample comprises some 710,000 distinct CDR3 sequences, around 6.1% of them detected only once. Around 1.9% of the sample rests with the top ten.

The paper as a whole reports these results and caveats: Out-of-frame TCR alpha sharing in monozygotic twins was systematically underestimated by recombination models, whereas sharing between unrelated individuals was in agreement with the recombination models. Abundant cord blood beta clonotypes carried fewer insertions; young adult naive repertoires showed a weaker similar trend, while memory repertoires showed none. Invariant T cells such as MAIT and iNKT could partly confound zero-insertion analyses, although diverse VJ usage argued against such confounding for most clonotypes. Conclusions relied on cross-sectional statistical analysis, since the same donors could not be followed over many years. Compared with coincidental sharing between unrelated individuals, out-of-frame TCR alpha sequences shared between twins had an excess of sequences with low generation probability. In beta out-of-frame sequences, excess twin sharing was weaker, because having fewer shared sequences lowered the signal-to-noise ratio.

Every donor in the study was a healthy Caucasian. Three unrelated non-twin adults were also sequenced: a male aged 18 to 30, a male aged 50 to 60 and a female aged 50 to 60. Using Miltenyi CD45RO+ enrichment and human naive T-cell isolation kits, memory (CD45RO+) and naive T cells were isolated from PBMC. This clonotype was observed many times. Its cognate antigen has yet to be identified. Base-call qualities are not available, and no considerably larger clone is one nucleotide away. The V end gives up 4 bases and the J end 0 bases, leaving 2 bases in the junction not matched to a gene. For CDR1 and CDR2, the germline V gene lists SGDLS and YYNGEE. The CDR3 spans 16 residues, from the cysteine through the phenylalanine. Only the CDR3 part of the read is kept: 48 bases, read in frame from the first base.

The chain is made from TRBV9 and TRBJ2-2; 11 bases in the middle match TRBD2. The receptor was derived from a man aged 18 to 30 in good health. Sequenced material: naive T cells sorted from blood. The sample's cell subset or site label is to be understood as: cells isolated with a human naive T-cell isolation kit. CDR3 protein: CASSQGLAANTGELFF. The bases are TGTGCCAGCAGCCAGGGACTAGCGGCGAACACCGGGGAGCTGTTTTTT.